This TCR beta chain came from a study of radiotherapy plus CTLA-4 blockade in lung cancer. Profiled with immunoSEQ multiplex PCR; TCRdb holds only in-frame clones, not every one. The profile shows approximately 80,000 clones, 84% of them singletons. Per the germline V gene, CDR1 is SGHDT and CDR2 is YYEEEE. The CDR3 loop spans 13 amino acids. Trimming left V 1 base short and J 3 bases short, with 5 bases between. The sequencing used peripheral blood, collected from a patient treated with radiotherapy plus ipilimumab. The source of this sequence is a human donor with non-small cell lung cancer who had stable disease on radiotherapy plus ipilimumab. This chain uses TRBV5-6 with TRBJ2-1; D is ambiguous. The CDR3 DNA sequence: TGTGCCAGCAGCTTGTTCTACTACAATGAGCAGTTCTTC. Its translation is CASSLFYYNEQFF.